This TCR beta chain was identified in a study of Ad26.COV2.S vaccination and SARS-CoV-2 variants. General study findings and limits: Using TCR breadth and depth analyses may have led to underestimated total T cell responses. After vaccination, reports described spike-specific CD8+ and CD4+ T cell responses as showing substantial breadth.

The table came from immunoSEQ multiplex PCR; TCRdb's copy has only in-frame clones and leaves some out. The sample consists of approximately 340,000 clones, around 92% of them appearing once. About this clone: Its antigen is currently unknown.

The length of the CDR3 is 15 residues. Trimming shortened V by 5 bases and J by 7 bases, and 17 bases separated the two germline ends. The V gene's germline CDR1 is SEHNR and CDR2 FQNEAQ (reference sequence). The chain uses TRBV7-9 and TRBJ2-2; the D gene is possibly TRBD2 (6 bases). Sequencing was performed on peripheral blood, taken after recovery from COVID-19. This clonotype was obtained from a human donor who had recovered from COVID-19. The CDR3 region has the DNA TGTGCCAGCAGCCCCACTACTAGCTTCATCGGGGAGCTGTTTTTT. Amino acid sequence: CASSPTTSFIGELFF.